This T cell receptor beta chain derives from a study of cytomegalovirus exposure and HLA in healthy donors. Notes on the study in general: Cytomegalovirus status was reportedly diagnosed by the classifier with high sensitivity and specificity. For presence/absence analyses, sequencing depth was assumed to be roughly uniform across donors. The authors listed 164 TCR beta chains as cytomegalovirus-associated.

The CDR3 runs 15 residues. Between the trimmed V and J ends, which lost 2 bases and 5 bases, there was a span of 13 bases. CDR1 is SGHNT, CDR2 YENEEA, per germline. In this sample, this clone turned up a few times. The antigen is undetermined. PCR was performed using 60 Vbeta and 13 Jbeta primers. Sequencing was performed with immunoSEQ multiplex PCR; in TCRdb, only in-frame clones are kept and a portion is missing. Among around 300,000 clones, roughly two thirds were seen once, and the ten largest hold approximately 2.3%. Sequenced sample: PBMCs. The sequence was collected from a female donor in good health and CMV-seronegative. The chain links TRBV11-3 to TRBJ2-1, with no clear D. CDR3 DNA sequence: TGTGCCAGCAGCTTAAGCACCCTCCCAAACAATGAGCAGTTCTTC. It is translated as CASSLSTLPNNEQFF.